The source of this TCR beta chain is a study of cytomegalovirus exposure and HLA in healthy donors. Germline V gives CDR1 SQVTM, CDR2 ANQGSEA. This CDR3 is built from 12 residues. Trimming took off 7 bases at V and 8 bases at J, with 14 bases between the two ends. PCR employed 60 Vbeta and 13 Jbeta primers. The assay was immunoSEQ multiplex PCR, and TCRdb's table has in-frame clones only and misses some. The table lists almost 200,000 clones, roughly 85% of them singletons. The receptor was derived from a woman in her thirties in good health and CMV-seropositive. Sequencing was carried out using PBMCs. The rearrangement uses TRBV29-1 and TRBJ2-2; TRBD2 is a possible D gene (6 bases). CDR3 nucleotide sequence: TGCAGCGGGGAGCGGGTGCAGGGGGAGCTGTTTTTT. It is translated as CSGERVQGELFF.